This T cell receptor beta chain derives from a study of T-cell reconstitution after alpha-beta-depleted transplantation in children. Germline CDR1 and CDR2: LGHNA and YSLEER. CDR3 size: 16 residues. The V gene lost 0 bases and the J gene lost 7 bases, with 15 bases spanning the gap. The library targeted TCRbeta and was prepared with unique molecular identifiers. From the PCR reads, TCRdb called clonotypes with MiXCR, one entry per CDR3 protein. The sample yields around 360,000 distinct CDR3 sequences, 9% to 12% seen once. At least ten counts were recorded for this clonotype. This chain connects TRBV4-3 to TRBJ1-4; D remains ambiguous. The specimen was PBMCs from the stem cell graft donor, collected from the stem cell graft. The receptor was isolated from a human donor who donated a stem cell graft to a child with acute lymphoblastic leukemia. The CDR3 DNA sequence: TGCGCCAGCAGCCAAGAACTCCGGGCCGGTGGTGAAAAACTGTTTTTT. This sequence encodes CASSQELRAGGEKLFF.